Reported below is one T cell receptor (beta chain). Germline and junction disagree at one end, which may indicate a read error. These data originate in a study of blood T cells in healthy people across ages. The CDR3 sequence is 14 residues long. A second PCR of roughly 6 to 12 cycles used a sample-barcoded 5' primer and a J-beta primer mix. TCRdb fed the 5' RACE reads into MiXCR, producing one record per CDR3 protein. Of some 1,500,000 distinct CDR3 sequences listed, 40% to 45% are singletons. Sequencing was performed on blood. The source of this sequence is a woman aged 18-29 years in good health. The chain combines TRBV12-3 or TRBV12-4 with TRBJ1-4; D is possibly TRBD1 (6 bases). The chain's CDR3 is CASSFQGTNEKRFF. The CDR3 DNA reads TGTGCCAGCAGTTTCCAGGGGACGAATGAAAAACGGTTTTTT.